These 12 T cell receptor beta chains came from one sample sequenced in a study of T cell responses to AZD1222 COVID-19 vaccine (dated by TCRdb to about 2021). What the time point label conveys for this sample: baseline before first vaccination. Read against the paper, the sample's treatment or condition label means: meningococcal conjugate vaccine given as trial control. Receptor libraries were prepared by the immunoSEQ multiplex PCR assay. TCRdb took this table from immuneACCESS and kept in-frame rearrangements with V and J called. Such tables lack part of the clones; where checked against another copy, unresolved V genes explain under half of the gap, and the rest is unexplained. For this sample the table gives about 98,000 clones, of which 70% to 90% were detected only once. The top ten clonotypes cover about 9.3% of the sample. The material was peripheral blood, obtained on day 0 of MenACWY control vaccination. All receptors come from an adult in good health.

Regarding this clone: The sample carries other DNA sequences with the same CDR3. This sequence joins TRBV19 and TRBJ1-5, with TRBD1 as a possible D gene (6 bases). The germline V gene has CDR1 LNHDA and CDR2 SQIVND (reference sequence). Deletions cut 0 bases from V and 6 bases from J, with 12 bases between. This CDR3 region has 15 residues. The CDR3 DNA follows: TGTGCCAGTAGTATAGATGGGCAGGGGAGTCAGCCCCAGCATTTT. This encodes CASSIDGQGSQPQHF.

CDR3 sequence reads: CASSPGNTIYF. In DNA form, the CDR3 reads TGTGCCAGTAGCCCCGGAAACACCATATATTTT. The chain combines TRBV19 with TRBJ1-3; D uncertain. With 6 bases removed from V and 4 bases from J, the gap between germline ends came to 4 bases. CDR1 is LNHDA and CDR2 is SQIVND in the germline V gene (reference sequence). The CDR3 contains 11 residues. Looking up the rest from reference TRBV19 and TRBJ1-3 gives the full variable domain: DGGITQSPKYLFRKEGQNVTLSCEQNLNHDAMYWYRQDPGQGLRLIYYSQIVNDFQKGDIAEGYSVSREKKESFPLTVTSAQKNPTAFYLCASSPGNTIYFGEGSWLTVV.

The chain uses TRBV20-1 and TRBJ2-1; the match to TRBD1 covers 11 bases. The CDR3 has 14 residues. After removal of 3 bases from V and 7 bases from J, the junction contained 5 bases not matched to a gene. Per the germline V gene, CDR1 is DFQATT and CDR2 is SNEGSKA (reference sequence). The CDR3 reads CSASSGQGANEQFF. The CDR3 nucleotides read TGCAGTGCTAGTTCAGGACAGGGGGCGAATGAGCAGTTCTTC.

The chain couples TRBV6-2 or TRBV6-3 to TRBJ1-3; 10 bases fit TRBD1. The V segment lost 6 bases and the J segment 7 bases; nucleotides outside the gene matches: 9. CDR1 MNHEY and CDR2 SVGEGT come from the germline V gene. The CDR3 runs to 15 residues. CDR3 in amino acids: CASSPLRTGGNTIYF. In nucleotides, the CDR3 is TGTGCCAGCAGCCCTCTCCGGACAGGGGGGAACACCATATATTTT.

This clone turned up a few times. This chain links TRBV9 with TRBJ1-3; tentatively, D is TRBD1 (5 bases). CDR3 length equals 17 residues. Germline CDR1 and CDR2: SGDLS and YYNGEE. Trimming shortened V by 0 bases and J by 4 bases, and 17 bases separated the two germline ends. The CDR3 sequence is CASSVGGLGSPGNTIYF. CDR3 nucleotides: TGTGCCAGCAGCGTAGGGGGGTTGGGGAGCCCGGGAAACACCATATATTTT.

The chain combines TRBV30 with TRBJ1-3; D not certain. The CDR3 extends over 15 amino acids. Deletions cut 5 bases from V and 0 bases from J, with 14 bases between. CDR1 GTSNPN and CDR2 SVGIG come from the germline V gene (reference sequence). The CDR3 here is CAWGVPEISGNTIYF. CDR3 in DNA: TGTGCCTGGGGCGTTCCTGAGATCTCTGGAAACACCATATATTTT.

DNA for the CDR3: TGTGCCAGCAGCGTAGACGGGGCGGCTCAGCCCCAGCATTTT. This codes for CASSVDGAAQPQHF. This chain connects TRBV9 to TRBJ1-5, with TRBD1 as a possible D gene (5 bases). Trimming pared 0 bases from V and 6 bases from J, leaving 10 bases between. Germline V CDR1 and CDR2: SGDLS, YYNGEE. The CDR3 contains 14 residues. Full variable domain (outside the CDR3, taken from reference TRBV9 and TRBJ1-5): DSGVTQTPKHLITATGQRVTLRCSPRSGDLSVYWYQQSLDQGLQFLIQYYNGEERAKGNILERFSAQQFPDLHSELNLSSLELGDSALYFCASSVDGAAQPQHFGDGTRLSIL.

The chain has TRBV6-5 and TRBJ1-1; 9 bases line up with TRBD1. The CDR3 loop spans 14 amino acids. The V gene's germline CDR1 is MNHEY and CDR2 SVGAGI. V lost 5 bases to trimming and J lost 1 base; unmatched junction nucleotides: 2. DNA for the CDR3: TGTGCCAGCAGTCCACAGGGGGCGAACACTGAAGCTTTCTTT. Protein product: CASSPQGANTEAFF.

CDR3 in amino acids: CASGLVLGDGYTF. The CDR3 region has the DNA TGTGCTAGTGGTTTGGTACTGGGAGATGGCTACACCTTC. This chain connects TRBV12-5 to TRBJ1-2; no firm D call. V was clipped by 0 bases and J by 6 bases, with 8 bases between them. Germline loops: CDR1 LGHNT, CDR2 FRNRAP. This CDR3 has 13 residues.

The table lists this clone with a count of one. V gene TRBV7-8 combines with J gene TRBJ2-3; 9 nucleotides match TRBD2. With V trimmed by 1 base and J by 2 bases, 4 bases remained unmatched. This CDR3 comprises 16 residues. In germline, CDR1 is SGHVS, CDR2 FQNEAQ. The CDR3 is CASSLGLAGFTDTQYF. The DNA of the CDR3 is TGTGCCAGCAGCTTAGGCCTAGCGGGGTTCACAGATACGCAGTATTTT.

This chain joins TRBV5-1 and TRBJ1-4; D gene uncertain. The V gene's germline CDR1 is SGHRS and CDR2 YFSETQ. V was cut by 6 bases and J by 4 bases, with 16 bases left in between. This CDR3 comprises 15 residues. The CDR3 sequence is CASTPEGGGNEKLFF. Written as DNA, the CDR3 is TGCGCCAGCACCCCTGAGGGCGGTGGTAATGAAAAACTGTTTTTT. The full variable domain, in which reference TRBV5-1 and TRBJ1-4 provide the parts outside the CDR3, is KAGVTQTPRYLIKTRGQQVTLSCSPISGHRSVSWYQQTPGQGLQFLFEYFSETQRNKGNFPGRFSGRQFSNSRSEMNVSTLELGDSALYLCASTPEGGGNEKLFFGSGTQLSVL.

This clone was counted only a few times. This chain links TRBV30 with TRBJ1-2, with a possible D match to TRBD1 (6 bases). Germline CDR1 GTSNPN, CDR2 SVGIG (reference sequence). Trimming took off 0 bases at V and 7 bases at J, with 12 bases between the two ends. The CDR3 runs to 13 residues. Here the CDR3 DNA reads TGTGCCTGGAGTGTACACAGGGCGGCTGGCTACACCTTC. It encodes CAWSVHRAAGYTF.